The 30 T cell receptor beta chains in this list originate from one sample, sequenced in a study of blood T cell repertoires in COVID-19. The table came from immunoSEQ multiplex PCR; TCRdb's copy has only in-frame clones and leaves some out. The sample consists of a few hundred thousand clones, approximately 83% of them appearing once. The sequencing sample was made of PBMCs or T cells enriched from blood (not recorded which). These receptors were taken from a man younger than 40 who had recovered from COVID-19.

J is TRBJ2-7 and V is TRBV27; TRBD1 aligns across 7 bases. The germline CDR1 and CDR2 sequences are MNHEY and SMNVEV (reference sequence). V was clipped by 3 bases and J by 6 bases; unmatched bases: 8. The length of the CDR3 is 14 residues. The CDR3 region has the DNA TGTGCCAGCAGTTTGGGGATAGGGGGCGGCGAGCAGTACTTC. Translating gives CASSLGIGGGEQYF.

This sequence joins TRBV7-2 and TRBJ2-6; D is unresolved. Germline V gene lookup returns CDR1 SGHTA and CDR2 FQGNSA. With 5 bases removed from V and 4 bases from J, the gap between germline ends came to 9 bases. The CDR3 is 14 amino acids. CDR3 loop: CASSPLRGANVLTF. As DNA, the CDR3 is TGTGCCAGCAGCCCCCTCAGGGGGGCCAACGTCCTGACTTTC.

The rearrangement joins TRBV7-2 to TRBJ2-7, with TRBD1 identical over 7 bases. Germline-derived CDR1 and CDR2 are SGHTA and FQGNSA. J gave up 4 bases and V 3 bases, and 9 bases lay outside the gene matches. The CDR3 is 15 amino acids. This CDR3 is CASSLRTGPGYEQYF. For the CDR3, the DNA is TGTGCCAGCAGCTTGCGGACAGGCCCTGGGTACGAGCAGTACTTC. The whole variable domain, remainder taken from reference TRBV7-2 and TRBJ2-7, is GAGVSQSPSNKVTEKGKDVELRCDPISGHTALYWYRQSLGQGLEFLIYFQGNSAPDKSGLPSDRFSAERTGGSVSTLTIQRTQQEDSAVYLCASSLRTGPGYEQYFGPGTRLTVT.

In this sample, this clone turned up once. CDR3 in amino acids: CASSDRPYEQYF. CDR3 bases: TGTGCCAGCAGCGACAGACCCTACGAGCAGTACTTC. The V call is TRBV12-3 or TRBV12-4, the J call TRBJ2-7, with D possibly being TRBD1 (5 bases). V lost 6 bases and J 2 bases, leaving 8 bases between the germline ends. The CDR3 has 12 amino acids.

The chain recombines TRBV19 with TRBJ1-1; possibly TRBD1 for D (5 bases). The V gene's germline CDR1 is LNHDA and CDR2 SQIVND (reference sequence). Trimming pared 7 bases from V and 6 bases from J, leaving 15 bases between. The CDR3 is made up of 13 amino acids. In nucleotides, the CDR3 is TGTGCCAGTACCGCCAGGGTGGTCGCTGAAGCTTTCTTT. The encoded protein is CASTARVVAEAFF.

The rearrangement uses TRBV19 and TRBJ1-1, with D possibly being TRBD1 (5 bases). Germline V CDR1 and CDR2: LNHDA, SQIVND (reference sequence). The CDR3 contains 15 residues. Trimming left V 0 bases short and J 5 bases short, with 13 bases between. In nucleotides, the CDR3 is TGTGCCAGTAGTATAGATCAGTGGGGCAAGACTGAAGCTTTCTTT. Translation: CASSIDQWGKTEAFF.

V and J are TRBV3-1 (or the pseudogene TRBV3-2) and TRBJ1-5, with TRBD1 as a possible D gene (5 bases). Trimming took off 4 bases at V and 0 bases at J, with 7 bases between the two ends. Germline V lookup: CDR1 LGHDT, CDR2 YNNKEL (reference sequence). This CDR3 has 14 amino acids. CDR3 in amino acids: CASSPRVSNQPQHF. The CDR3 region has the DNA TGTGCCAGCAGCCCCAGGGTTAGCAATCAGCCCCAGCATTTT.

The chain employs TRBV6-5 and TRBJ1-2; D is possibly TRBD1 (6 bases). The CDR3 consists of 12 residues. Looked up from germline, CDR1 is MNHEY and CDR2 is SVGAGI. With 8 bases removed from V and 2 bases from J, the gap between germline ends came to 9 bases. In DNA, the CDR3 is TGTGCCAGCTATGGACAGAACTATGGCTACACCTTC. Translated, it gives CASYGQNYGYTF.

This chain joins TRBV7-2 and TRBJ1-1; D remains unclear. The CDR3 is 15 residues long. V shed 0 bases and J shed 1 base, with 9 bases lying between them. The germline V gene has CDR1 SGHTA and CDR2 FQGNSA. The CDR3 DNA reads TGTGCCAGCAGCTTAGCCCGAGACAAGAACACTGAAGCTTTCTTT. It specifies CASSLARDKNTEAFF. Looking up the rest from reference TRBV7-2 and TRBJ1-1 gives the full variable domain: GAGVSQSPSNKVTEKGKDVELRCDPISGHTALYWYRQSLGQGLEFLIYFQGNSAPDKSGLPSDRFSAERTGGSVSTLTIQRTQQEDSAVYLCASSLARDKNTEAFFGQGTRLTVV.

Concerning this clone: Its ends do not fully match the called genes, so a read error is possible. The chain has TRBV7-7 and TRBJ2-5, with 10 positions matching TRBD1. Per germline, CDR1 SSHAT and CDR2 FNYEAQ (reference sequence). The CDR3 length is 15 residues. As DNA, the CDR3 is TGTGCTAGCAGCTTAGGGACAGGGGAACAAGAGACCCAGTACTTC. The encoded protein is CASSLGTGEQETQYF.

The chain has TRBV7-9 and TRBJ2-5; 9 nucleotides align to TRBD1. CDR3 length: 18 amino acids. Trimming at V came to 5 bases and at J to 2 bases, leaving 15 bases not matched to a gene. CDR1 SEHNR and CDR2 FQNEAQ come from the germline V gene (reference sequence). The CDR3 bases are TGTGCCAGCAGCCGGATGCTCATGTGGGACAGGGAACAAGAGACCCAGTACTTC. Residues: CASSRMLMWDREQETQYF.

The chain employs TRBV19 and TRBJ1-1, with 7 bases matching TRBD1. Per germline, CDR1 LNHDA and CDR2 SQIVND (reference sequence). CDR3 length equals 15 residues. The J segment lost 1 base and the V segment lost 7 bases, leaving 9 bases of the junction unmatched. CDR3 in amino acids: CASKTTGWENTEAFF. Written as DNA, the CDR3 is TGTGCCAGTAAGACGACAGGGTGGGAGAACACTGAAGCTTTCTTT.

CDR3: CASSPKTGDNGYTF. Written as DNA, the CDR3 is TGCGCCAGCAGCCCCAAGACAGGGGATAACGGCTACACCTTC. The chain couples TRBV5-1 to TRBJ1-2; 8 bases align to TRBD1. Germline-derived CDR1 and CDR2 are SGHRS and YFSETQ. The CDR3 loop spans 14 amino acids. The trim removed 4 bases at V and 8 bases at J, leaving 10 bases unmatched.

V gene TRBV7-9 combines with J gene TRBJ1-4, with TRBD1 matching 8 bases. The germline gives CDR1 SEHNR, CDR2 FQNEAQ (reference sequence). The V and J ends lost 0 bases and 3 bases, in that order; junction bases with no gene match: 6. This CDR3 comprises 17 residues. CDR3 DNA sequence: TGTGCCAGCAGCTTAGCCCTAGGACAGGGACCTAATGAAAAACTGTTTTTT. As protein: CASSLALGQGPNEKLFF.

J is TRBJ1-6 and V is TRBV6-5; no clear D. The CDR3 loop spans 14 amino acids. Per germline, CDR1 MNHEY and CDR2 SVGAGI. The CDR3 loop reads CAHQPAQANSPLHF. In DNA, the CDR3 is TGTGCACACCAACCGGCGCAGGCTAATTCACCCCTCCACTTT.

The rearrangement links TRBV27 to TRBJ2-3, with 11 nucleotides matching TRBD2. Germline lookup yields CDR1 MNHEY and CDR2 SMNVEV (reference sequence). The V and J ends lost 0 bases and 5 bases, in that order; junction bases with no gene match: 4. CDR3 length: 16 residues. The CDR3 loop reads CASSLSTSGAGDTQYF. In DNA, the CDR3 is TGTGCCAGCAGTTTATCGACTAGCGGGGCCGGAGATACGCAGTATTTT.

This chain connects TRBV7-9 to TRBJ1-1, with D possibly TRBD1 on 5 matching bases. The CDR3 runs 15 residues. Germline CDR1 and CDR2: SEHNR and FQNEAQ (reference sequence). Trimming cost V 1 base and J 3 bases, with 12 bases left between them. The CDR3 DNA is TGTGCCAGCAGCTTAGTCGGGGGGTTCGACACTGAAGCTTTCTTT. It specifies CASSLVGGFDTEAFF.

The rearrangement joins TRBV2 to TRBJ2-7, with D possibly TRBD2 on 5 matching bases. The CDR3 is 13 amino acids. Trimming removed 2 bases at V and 8 bases at J, with 13 bases between. The germline CDR1 and CDR2 sequences are SNHLY and FYNNEI. The CDR3 loop reads CASSEFEGTKQYF. CDR3 nucleotides: TGTGCCAGCAGTGAATTTGAGGGCACAAAGCAGTACTTC.

V gene TRBV18 combines with J gene TRBJ2-2, with a possible D match to TRBD1 (5 bases). The germline V gene has CDR1 KGHSH and CDR2 LQKENI. This CDR3 is built from 13 residues. Trimming cost V 8 bases and J 4 bases, with 11 bases left between them. CDR3 coding DNA: TGTGCCAGCCCAAAGGGGTCCACCGGGGAGCTGTTTTTT. Its translation: CASPKGSTGELFF.

This clone has just a few counts. CDR3 sequence: CASSPLGSYEQYF. The CDR3 nucleotides are TGTGCCAGCTCACCTCTAGGATCCTACGAGCAGTACTTC. The chain employs TRBV18 and TRBJ2-7; D is ambiguous. The CDR3 contains 13 residues. Trimming cost V 3 bases and J 1 base, with 7 bases left between them. In germline, CDR1 is KGHSH, CDR2 LQKENI. The entire variable domain, with the rest obtained from reference TRBV18 and TRBJ2-7, is as follows: NAGVMQNPRHLVRRRGQEARLRCSPMKGHSHVYWYRQLPEEGLKFMVYLQKENIIDESGMPKERFSAEFPKEGPSILRIQQVVRGDSAAYFCASSPLGSYEQYFGPGTRLTVT.

V gene TRBV2 combines with J gene TRBJ1-2, with D unclear. The CDR3 totals 15 residues. CDR1 and CDR2 from the germline V gene are SNHLY and FYNNEI. V lost 7 bases to trimming and J lost 8 bases, with 23 bases between them. The CDR3 protein is CASTRGGAGGGGYTF. The CDR3 bases are TGTGCCAGCACCCGAGGAGGAGCCGGAGGTGGGGGCTACACCTTC. Based on the CDR3 plus reference TRBV2 and TRBJ1-2, the full variable domain is EPEVTQTPSHQVTQMGQEVILRCVPISNHLYFYWYRQILGQKVEFLVSFYNNEISEKSEIFDDQFSVERPDGSNFTLKIRSTKLEDSAMYFCASTRGGAGGGGYTFGSGTRLTVV.

The V gene is TRBV23-1, the J gene TRBJ2-7, with 8 bases lining up with TRBD1. TRBV23-1 has ORF status, its function being uncertain. Unmatched junction bases numbered 7, after V lost 0 bases and J lost 3 bases. The CDR3 is 16 amino acids. CDR3: CASSQSADRGHYEQYF. DNA of the CDR3: TGCGCCAGCAGTCAATCGGCAGACAGGGGCCACTACGAGCAGTACTTC.

The rearrangement joins TRBV13 to TRBJ2-7; 13 bases map to TRBD2. V was pared by 5 bases and J by 2 bases, with 3 bases of the junction left unmatched. CDR1 is PRHDT, CDR2 FYEKMQ, per germline (reference sequence). The CDR3 spans 15 residues. CDR3 sequence: CASSPGLAGAYEQYF. CDR3 nucleotide sequence: TGTGCCAGCAGCCCCGGACTAGCGGGGGCCTACGAGCAGTACTTC.

This clone is a singleton in its sample. J is TRBJ2-5 and V is TRBV9; possibly TRBD2 for D (5 bases). The CDR3 has 14 residues. Germline CDR1 SGDLS, CDR2 YYNGEE. The V end was cut by 2 bases, the J end by 3 bases, with 11 bases between. The CDR3 sequence is CASSVSGKKETQYF. DNA of the CDR3: TGTGCCAGCAGCGTTTCGGGGAAAAAAGAGACCCAGTACTTC.

The V call is TRBV29-1, the J call TRBJ2-1; D gene uncertain. Between the trimmed V and J ends, which lost 3 bases and 4 bases, there was a span of 7 bases. The CDR3 spans 12 residues. Germline assignment: CDR1 SQVTM and CDR2 ANQGSEA. CDR3 region: CSVDGRYNEQFF. CDR3 DNA: TGCAGCGTTGACGGCAGGTACAATGAGCAGTTCTTC.

This clone was detected a few times. The chain combines TRBV5-1 with TRBJ2-2, with D maybe TRBD2 (6 bases). The germline V and J ends were trimmed by 5 bases and 0 bases, with 11 bases remaining between them. The CDR3 is 15 residues long. Per germline, CDR1 SGHRS and CDR2 YFSETQ. Here the CDR3 reads CASRRGVSNTGELFF. The CDR3 bases are TGCGCCAGCAGACGCGGGGTTTCGAACACCGGGGAGCTGTTTTTT. The whole variable domain, filled in from reference TRBV5-1 and TRBJ2-2, reads KAGVTQTPRYLIKTRGQQVTLSCSPISGHRSVSWYQQTPGQGLQFLFEYFSETQRNKGNFPGRFSGRQFSNSRSEMNVSTLELGDSALYLCASRRGVSNTGELFFGEGSRLTVL.

The chain combines TRBV18 with TRBJ1-2, with 9 bases identical to TRBD1. The germline gives CDR1 KGHSH, CDR2 LQKENI. Germline trimming cut 4 bases from V and 4 bases from J; bases unmatched to any gene: 4. There are 14 residues in the CDR3. CDR3 protein: CASSLQGAGYGYTF. As DNA, the CDR3 is TGTGCCAGCTCACTACAGGGGGCGGGCTATGGCTACACCTTC.

The chain employs TRBV2 and TRBJ2-3; no clear D. There are 13 residues in the CDR3. The germline V and J ends were trimmed by 6 bases and 5 bases, with 12 bases remaining between them. CDR1 is SNHLY, CDR2 FYNNEI, per germline. The CDR3 sequence is CASRIIPGDTQYF. CDR3 sequence (DNA): TGTGCCAGCAGAATAATTCCAGGAGATACGCAGTATTTT.

This clone was recorded only once. This chain joins TRBV5-4 and TRBJ1-2; TRBD1 aligns across 8 bases. CDR3 length equals 14 residues. The V and J ends lost 4 bases and 4 bases, in that order; junction bases with no gene match: 6. Per germline, CDR1 SGHNT and CDR2 YYREEE (reference sequence). This CDR3 reads CASSPGQVGYGYTF. Here the CDR3 DNA reads TGTGCCAGCAGCCCGGGACAGGTCGGCTATGGCTACACCTTC.

This chain connects TRBV9 to TRBJ2-3, with 11 bases that match TRBD1. V lost 3 bases to trimming and J lost 4 bases; unmatched junction nucleotides: 4. Germline assignment: CDR1 SGDLS and CDR2 YYNGEE. The CDR3 extends over 15 amino acids. CDR3 sequence: CASSADRGRSDTQYF. The CDR3 DNA reads as TGTGCCAGCAGCGCGGACAGGGGGCGTTCAGATACGCAGTATTTT.